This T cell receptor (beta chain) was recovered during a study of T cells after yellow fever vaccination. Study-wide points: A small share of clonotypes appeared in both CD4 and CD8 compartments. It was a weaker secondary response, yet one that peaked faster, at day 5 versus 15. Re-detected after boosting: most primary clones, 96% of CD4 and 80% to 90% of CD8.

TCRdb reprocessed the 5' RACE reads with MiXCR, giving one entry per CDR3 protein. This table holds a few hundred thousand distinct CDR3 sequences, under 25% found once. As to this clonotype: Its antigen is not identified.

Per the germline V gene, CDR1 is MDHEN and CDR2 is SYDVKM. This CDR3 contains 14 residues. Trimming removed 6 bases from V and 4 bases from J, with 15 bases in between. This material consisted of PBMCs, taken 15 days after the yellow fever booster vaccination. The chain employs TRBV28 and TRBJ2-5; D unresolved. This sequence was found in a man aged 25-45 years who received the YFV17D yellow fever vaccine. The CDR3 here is CASSPGFGRETQYF. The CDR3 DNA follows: TGTGCCAGCAGCCCCGGATTCGGGCGAGAGACCCAGTACTTC.